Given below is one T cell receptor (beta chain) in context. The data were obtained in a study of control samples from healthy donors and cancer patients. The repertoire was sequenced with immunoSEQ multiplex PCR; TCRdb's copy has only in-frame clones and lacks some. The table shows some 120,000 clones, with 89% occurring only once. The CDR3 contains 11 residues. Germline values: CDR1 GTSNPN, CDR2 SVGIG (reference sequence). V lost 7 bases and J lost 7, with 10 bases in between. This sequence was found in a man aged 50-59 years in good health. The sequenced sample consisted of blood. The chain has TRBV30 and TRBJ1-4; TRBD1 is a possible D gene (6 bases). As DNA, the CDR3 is TGTGCCTTAGGGGGAGTTGAAAAACTGTTTTTT. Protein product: CALGGVEKLFF.